This T cell receptor beta chain derives from a study of T cells after yellow fever vaccination. MiXCR was run by TCRdb on the 5' RACE reads, yielding one entry per CDR3 protein. The sample records about 340,000 distinct CDR3 sequences, roughly an eighth being singletons. This CDR3 is 14 amino acids long. Per the germline V gene, CDR1 is LNHDA and CDR2 is SQIVND (reference sequence). V was cut by 0 bases and J by 6 bases, with 12 bases left in between. Study-level results: Although most clonotypes did not, a small share appeared in both CD4 and CD8 compartments. Boosting was followed by the reappearance of most primary-vaccination clones (approximately 95% CD4, 88% CD8).

With regard to this clonotype: Its antigen is unidentified.

This chain connects TRBV19 to TRBJ2-7; either TRBD1 or TRBD2 may fit D (5 bases each). The sample was CD4+ T cells sorted from PBMCs, taken 15 days after the yellow fever booster vaccination. The clonotype originates from a man aged 18 to 30 who received the YFV17D yellow fever vaccine. The CDR3 sequence: CASSIEGTPREQYF. The CDR3 coding sequence is TGTGCCAGTAGTATAGAGGGGACCCCGCGCGAGCAGTACTTC.